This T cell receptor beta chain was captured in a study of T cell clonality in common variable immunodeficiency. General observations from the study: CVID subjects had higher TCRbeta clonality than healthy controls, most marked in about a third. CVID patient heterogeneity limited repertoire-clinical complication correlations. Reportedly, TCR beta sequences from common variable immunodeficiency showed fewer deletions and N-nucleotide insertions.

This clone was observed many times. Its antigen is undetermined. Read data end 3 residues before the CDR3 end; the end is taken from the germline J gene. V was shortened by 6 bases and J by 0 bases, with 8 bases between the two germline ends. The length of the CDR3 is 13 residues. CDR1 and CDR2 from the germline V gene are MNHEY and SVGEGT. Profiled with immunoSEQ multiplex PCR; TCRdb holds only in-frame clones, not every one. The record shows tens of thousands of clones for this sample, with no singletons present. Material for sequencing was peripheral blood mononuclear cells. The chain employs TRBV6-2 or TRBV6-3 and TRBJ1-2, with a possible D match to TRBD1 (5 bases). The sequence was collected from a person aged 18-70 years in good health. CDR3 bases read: TGTGCCAGCAGCCTGGACACTAACTATGGC. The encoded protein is CASSLDTNYG. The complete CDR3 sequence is CASSLDTNYGYTF.